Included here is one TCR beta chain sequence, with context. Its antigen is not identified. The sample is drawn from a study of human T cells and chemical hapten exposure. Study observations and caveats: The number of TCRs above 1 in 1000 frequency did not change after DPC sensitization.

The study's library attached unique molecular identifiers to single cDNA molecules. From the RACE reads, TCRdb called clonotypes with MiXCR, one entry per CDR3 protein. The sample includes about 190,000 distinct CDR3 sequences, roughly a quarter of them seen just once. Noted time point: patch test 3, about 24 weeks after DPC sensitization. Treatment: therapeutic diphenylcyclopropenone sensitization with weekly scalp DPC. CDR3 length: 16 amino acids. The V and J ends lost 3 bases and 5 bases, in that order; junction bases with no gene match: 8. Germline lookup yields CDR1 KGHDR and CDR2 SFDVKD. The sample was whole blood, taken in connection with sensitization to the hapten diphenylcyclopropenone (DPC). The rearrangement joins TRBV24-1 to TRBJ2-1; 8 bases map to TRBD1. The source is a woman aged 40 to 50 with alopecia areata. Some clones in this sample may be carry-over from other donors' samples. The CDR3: CATSDRWTGYNNEQFF. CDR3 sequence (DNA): TGTGCCACCAGTGATAGGTGGACAGGGTATAACAATGAGCAGTTCTTC.